This TCR beta chain originates from a study of T cell responses to AZD1222 COVID-19 vaccine. This CDR3 comprises 14 residues. V was pared by 3 bases and J by 6 bases, with 12 bases between. Germline assignment: CDR1 KGHSH and CDR2 LQKENI. This table comes from immunoSEQ multiplex PCR, and its TCRdb copy is limited to in-frame clones, with some not included. The repertoire has 40,000 to 60,000 clones, around nine tenths of them found once; the top ten carry roughly 1.1%. The source of this sequence is an adult who received the AZD1222 COVID-19 vaccine. The gene calls are TRBV18 and TRBJ1-5; weak D call: TRBD1 (6 bases). The starting material was peripheral blood, obtained 28 days after the second AZD1222 dose. The chain's CDR3 is CASSPHRVGQPQHF. In DNA form, the CDR3 reads TGTGCCAGCTCACCCCACAGGGTAGGTCAGCCCCAGCATTTT.